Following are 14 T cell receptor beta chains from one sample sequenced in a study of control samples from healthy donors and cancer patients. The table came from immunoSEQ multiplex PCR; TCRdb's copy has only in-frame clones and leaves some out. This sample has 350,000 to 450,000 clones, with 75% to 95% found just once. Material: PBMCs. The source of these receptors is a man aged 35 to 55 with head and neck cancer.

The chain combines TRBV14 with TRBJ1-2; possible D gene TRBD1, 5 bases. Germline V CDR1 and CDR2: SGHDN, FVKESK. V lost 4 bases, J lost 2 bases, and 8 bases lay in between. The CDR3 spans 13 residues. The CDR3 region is CASSPGVNYGYTF. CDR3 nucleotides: TGTGCCAGCAGCCCGGGGGTCAACTATGGCTACACCTTC.

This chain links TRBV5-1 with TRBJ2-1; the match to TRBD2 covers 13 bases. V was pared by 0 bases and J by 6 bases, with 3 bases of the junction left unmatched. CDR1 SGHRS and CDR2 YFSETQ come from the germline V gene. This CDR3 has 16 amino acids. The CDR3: CASSLGLAGGVNEQFF. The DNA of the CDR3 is TGCGCCAGCAGCTTGGGACTAGCGGGGGGCGTCAATGAGCAGTTCTTC.

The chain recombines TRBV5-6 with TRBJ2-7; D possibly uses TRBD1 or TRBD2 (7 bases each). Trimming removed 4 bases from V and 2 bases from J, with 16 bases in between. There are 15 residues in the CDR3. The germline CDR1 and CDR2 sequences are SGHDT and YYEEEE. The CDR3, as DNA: TGTGCCAGCAGCCGCGGGGGCAGGGGGGCCTACGAGCAGTACTTC. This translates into CASSRGGRGAYEQYF.

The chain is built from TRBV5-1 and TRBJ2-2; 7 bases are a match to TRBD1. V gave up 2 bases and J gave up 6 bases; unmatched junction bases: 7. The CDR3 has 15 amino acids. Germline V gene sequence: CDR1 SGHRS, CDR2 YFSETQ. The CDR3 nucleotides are TGCGCCAGCAGCTTAAGGACAGGTCAGGCCGGGGAGCTGTTTTTT. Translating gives CASSLRTGQAGELFF.

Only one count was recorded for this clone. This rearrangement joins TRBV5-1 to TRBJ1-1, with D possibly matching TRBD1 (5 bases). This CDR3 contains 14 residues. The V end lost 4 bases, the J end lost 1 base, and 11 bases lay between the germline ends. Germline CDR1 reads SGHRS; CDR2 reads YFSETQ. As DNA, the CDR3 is TGCGCCAGCAGCCCCTTGGGGGAGAACACTGAAGCTTTCTTT. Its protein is CASSPLGENTEAFF.

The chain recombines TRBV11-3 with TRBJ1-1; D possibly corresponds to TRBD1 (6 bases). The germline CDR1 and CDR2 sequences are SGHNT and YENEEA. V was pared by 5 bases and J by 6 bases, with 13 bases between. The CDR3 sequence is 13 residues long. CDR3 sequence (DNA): TGTGCCAGCAGCCTAAACAGGGACGCTGAAGCTTTCTTT. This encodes CASSLNRDAEAFF.

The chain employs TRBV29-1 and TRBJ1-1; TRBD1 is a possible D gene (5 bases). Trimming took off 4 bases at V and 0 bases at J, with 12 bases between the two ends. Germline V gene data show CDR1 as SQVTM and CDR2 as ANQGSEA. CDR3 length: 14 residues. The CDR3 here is CSVVGTAMNTEAFF. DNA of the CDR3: TGCAGCGTTGTCGGGACGGCTATGAACACTGAAGCTTTCTTT.

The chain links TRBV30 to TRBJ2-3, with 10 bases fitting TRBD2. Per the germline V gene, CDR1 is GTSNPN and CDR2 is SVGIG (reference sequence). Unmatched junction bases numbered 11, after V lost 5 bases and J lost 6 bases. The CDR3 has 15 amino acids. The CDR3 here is CAWSLLAGASDTQYF. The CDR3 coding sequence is TGTGCCTGGTCGCTGCTAGCGGGAGCCTCGGATACGCAGTATTTT.

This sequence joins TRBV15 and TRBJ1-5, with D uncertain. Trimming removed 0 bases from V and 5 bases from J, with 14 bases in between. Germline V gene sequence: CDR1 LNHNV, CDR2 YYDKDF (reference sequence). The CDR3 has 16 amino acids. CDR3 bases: TGTGCCACCAGCAGAGATGGCGGATGGGGATATCAGCCCCAGCATTTT. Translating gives CATSRDGGWGYQPQHF.

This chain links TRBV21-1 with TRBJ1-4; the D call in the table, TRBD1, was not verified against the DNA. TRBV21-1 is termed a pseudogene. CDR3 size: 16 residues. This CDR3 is CASSKARKGGNEKLFF. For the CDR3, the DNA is TGTGCCAGCAGCAAAGCTCGGAAAGGGGGAAATGAAAAACTGTTTTTT.

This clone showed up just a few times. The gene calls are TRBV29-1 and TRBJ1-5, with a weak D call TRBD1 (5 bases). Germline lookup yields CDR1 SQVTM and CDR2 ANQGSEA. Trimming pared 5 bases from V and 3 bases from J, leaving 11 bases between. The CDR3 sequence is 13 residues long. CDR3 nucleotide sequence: TGCAGCGTTACCGACAGTTACAATCAGCCCCAGCATTTT. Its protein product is CSVTDSYNQPQHF.

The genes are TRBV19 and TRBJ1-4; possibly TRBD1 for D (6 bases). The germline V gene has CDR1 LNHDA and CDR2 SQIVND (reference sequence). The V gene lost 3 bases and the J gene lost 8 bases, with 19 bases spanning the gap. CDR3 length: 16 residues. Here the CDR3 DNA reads TGTGCCAGTAGTATCCGCGTTGCGGGGGCTCGCGAAAAACTGTTTTTT. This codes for CASSIRVAGAREKLFF.

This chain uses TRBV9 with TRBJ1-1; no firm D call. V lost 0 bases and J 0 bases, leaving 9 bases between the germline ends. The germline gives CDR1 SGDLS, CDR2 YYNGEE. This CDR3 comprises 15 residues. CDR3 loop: CASSVGPVVNTEAFF. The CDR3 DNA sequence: TGTGCCAGCAGCGTAGGACCGGTAGTGAACACTGAAGCTTTCTTT.

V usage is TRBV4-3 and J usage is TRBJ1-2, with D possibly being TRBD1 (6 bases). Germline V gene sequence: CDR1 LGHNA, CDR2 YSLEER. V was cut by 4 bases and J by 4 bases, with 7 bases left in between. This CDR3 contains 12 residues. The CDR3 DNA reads TGCGCCAGCAGCCCGGACAGCTATGGCTACACCTTC. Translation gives CASSPDSYGYTF.